These T cell receptor beta chains were read from a single sample in a study of neurological immune-mediated disorders. TCRdb used MiXCR to reprocess the 5' RACE reads, holding one entry per CDR3 protein. This table has 65,000 to 90,000 distinct CDR3 sequences, under 13% appearing once. Sequenced sample: PBMCs. The receptors originated from a man in his forties or fifties in good health. The conserved cysteine and the conserved F or W are not part of the CDR3 here. The order of the fields is CDR3 protein, V gene, CDR3 length, J gene.

cdr3_aa: ASSGRGETQY
v_call: TRBV11-2
cdr3_length: 10
j_call: TRBJ2-5

cdr3_aa: AIMGAQRNEQF
v_call: TRBV6-1
cdr3_length: 11
j_call: TRBJ2-1

cdr3_aa: SRGSPGTDTQY
v_call: TRBV29-1
cdr3_length: 11
j_call: TRBJ2-3

cdr3_aa: ASSPLGTSYGNEQF
v_call: TRBV4-1
cdr3_length: 14
j_call: TRBJ2-1

cdr3_aa: ASRESGVTEAF
v_call: TRBV5-1
cdr3_length: 11
j_call: TRBJ1-1

cdr3_aa: ASGGAASTDTQY
v_call: TRBV27
cdr3_length: 12
j_call: TRBJ2-3

cdr3_aa: ASRTGRSVGEQY
v_call: TRBV12-3/TRBV12-4
cdr3_length: 12
j_call: TRBJ2-7

cdr3_aa: ASSLGRDTGELF
v_call: TRBV7-2
cdr3_length: 12
j_call: TRBJ2-2

cdr3_aa: ASSPPRASGYNEQF
v_call: TRBV27
cdr3_length: 14
j_call: TRBJ2-1

cdr3_aa: ASGGLSGGQEQY
v_call: TRBV5-1
cdr3_length: 12
j_call: TRBJ2-7

cdr3_aa: ASSWSDSYEQY
v_call: TRBV12-3/TRBV12-4
cdr3_length: 11
j_call: TRBJ2-7

cdr3_aa: ASSYRDNPYEQY
v_call: TRBV6-2/TRBV6-3
cdr3_length: 12
j_call: TRBJ2-7

cdr3_aa: ASSFASMNTEAF
v_call: TRBV7-9
cdr3_length: 12
j_call: TRBJ1-1

cdr3_aa: SRPQGDEQF
v_call: TRBV20-1
cdr3_length: 9
j_call: TRBJ2-1

cdr3_aa: ASSHFRDPRGEQY
v_call: TRBV3-1
cdr3_length: 13
j_call: TRBJ2-7

cdr3_aa: ATRRAAGGGNNEQF
v_call: TRBV7-2
cdr3_length: 14
j_call: TRBJ2-1

cdr3_aa: ASSLVPGYGTEAF
v_call: TRBV5-1
cdr3_length: 13
j_call: TRBJ1-1

cdr3_aa: ASSYVTSISAGELF
v_call: TRBV7-2
cdr3_length: 14
j_call: TRBJ2-2

cdr3_aa: ATSRETGGSSTDTQY
v_call: TRBV15
cdr3_length: 15
j_call: TRBJ2-3

cdr3_aa: ASSGLADSTDTQY
v_call: TRBV2
cdr3_length: 13
j_call: TRBJ2-3

cdr3_aa: ASSLGDRGEQY
v_call: TRBV5-1
cdr3_length: 11
j_call: TRBJ2-7

cdr3_aa: ASSLEGQGYTGELF
v_call: TRBV7-7
cdr3_length: 14
j_call: TRBJ2-2

cdr3_aa: AISESTSGGPFNEQF
v_call: TRBV10-3
cdr3_length: 15
j_call: TRBJ2-1

cdr3_aa: ASSFAGSYEQF
v_call: TRBV5-1
cdr3_length: 11
j_call: TRBJ2-1

cdr3_aa: SVETDWYGGYT
v_call: TRBV29-1
cdr3_length: 11
j_call: TRBJ1-2

cdr3_aa: ASSKKRTRDRSTGELF
v_call: TRBV21-1
cdr3_length: 16
j_call: TRBJ2-2

cdr3_aa: ASSQGTGVRDTQY
v_call: TRBV4-1
cdr3_length: 13
j_call: TRBJ2-3

cdr3_aa: ASSSRQGRNSPLH
v_call: TRBV12-3/TRBV12-4
cdr3_length: 13
j_call: TRBJ1-6

cdr3_aa: SARGRLADYEQY
v_call: TRBV20-1
cdr3_length: 12
j_call: TRBJ2-7

cdr3_aa: ASSEGQGATGEAF
v_call: TRBV5-1
cdr3_length: 13
j_call: TRBJ1-1

cdr3_aa: ASSRTAQNPYEQY
v_call: TRBV7-9
cdr3_length: 13
j_call: TRBJ2-7

cdr3_aa: ASSLAPTSLGTDTQY
v_call: TRBV7-2
cdr3_length: 15
j_call: TRBJ2-3

cdr3_aa: SARDSRDNQPQH
v_call: TRBV20-1
cdr3_length: 12
j_call: TRBJ1-5

cdr3_aa: SVGDRGHEQY
v_call: TRBV29-1
cdr3_length: 10
j_call: TRBJ2-7

cdr3_aa: ASTPSTGRNEQY
v_call: TRBV27
cdr3_length: 12
j_call: TRBJ2-7

cdr3_aa: SVEGPLNTEAF
v_call: TRBV29-1
cdr3_length: 11
j_call: TRBJ1-1

cdr3_aa: ASSFSRGNEQF
v_call: TRBV12-3/TRBV12-4
cdr3_length: 11
j_call: TRBJ2-1

cdr3_aa: SARDLAGRNEQF
v_call: TRBV20-1
cdr3_length: 12
j_call: TRBJ2-1

cdr3_aa: ASSLLPGQPI
v_call: TRBV6-1
cdr3_length: 10
j_call: TRBJ1-2

cdr3_aa: VSRPGTENSPLH
v_call: TRBV27
cdr3_length: 12
j_call: TRBJ1-6